Included here is one TCR beta chain sequence, with context. Its specificity is not known. The CDR3 extends over 13 amino acids. The germline CDR1 and CDR2 sequences are SGHAT and FQNNGV. V shed 0 bases and J shed 6 bases, with 6 bases lying between them. This sample was included in a study of T-cell memory formation after mild COVID-19. Turning to the study itself: TCR clustering was largely donor specific. Study-level points and caveats: Mainly in CM and EM were contracting CD4+ clones; CD8+ were in EMRA.

TCRdb passed the 5' RACE reads through MiXCR, listing each CDR3 protein once. Here the sample spans 200,000 to 250,000 distinct CDR3 sequences, over 7.5% being singletons. Sequencing was carried out using PBMCs or a T cell subset sorted from them (not recorded which). The TCR originated in a man aged 18-30 years who had mild COVID-19 (a few samples of this study predate the infection). Cell type and time point are not known. The V gene is TRBV11-2, the J gene TRBJ1-5; D uncertain. In DNA, the CDR3 is TGTGCCAGCAGCTTAGAGAGGAGTCAGCCCCAGCATTTT. Amino acid sequence: CASSLERSQPQHF.